This entry is about one T cell receptor beta chain. This specimen comes from a study of blood T cell repertoires in COVID-19. Study summary: COVID-19 samples, acute and convalescent, were from the United States, Italy and Spain. Sources were T cells, B-cell-depleted T cells, or PBMCs; the material itself was cDNA or gDNA.

Trimming took 4 bases from V and 4 from J, leaving 13 bases between them. The CDR3 is made up of 14 amino acids. The germline gives CDR1 MDHEN, CDR2 SYDVKM. Using immunoSEQ multiplex PCR, the repertoire was profiled, and TCRdb retains in-frame clones only, with some absent. Here the sample spans 350,000 to 450,000 clones, around 85% being singletons. This receptor was obtained from a woman between 18 and 29 years old with acute or convalescent COVID-19. The chain joins TRBV28 to TRBJ1-2, with a weak D call TRBD1 (6 bases). Sequenced material: peripheral blood. The CDR3 bases are TGTGCCAGCAGTTCCTTGGGGGCCCGCTATGGCTACACCTTC. Its protein is CASSSLGARYGYTF.